This record looks at one T cell receptor beta chain sequence and its context. The sample belongs to a study of T cell responses to AZD1222 COVID-19 vaccine. The V gene lost 9 bases and the J gene lost 0 bases, with 9 bases spanning the gap. This CDR3 is 13 amino acids long. Germline V gives CDR1 MDHEN, CDR2 SYDVKM. Repertoires were generated with immunoSEQ multiplex PCR, while TCRdb's copy carries only in-frame clones and drops some. The sample includes approximately 68,000 clones, more than 70% of them seen just once. This clonotype was obtained from an adult in good health. The chain recombines TRBV28 with TRBJ1-5; D is ambiguous. The sample was peripheral blood, taken on day 0 of AZD1222 vaccination. CDR3 sequence reads: CASGVDSNQPQHF. The CDR3 DNA reads as TGTGCCAGTGGAGTTGATAGCAATCAGCCCCAGCATTTT.